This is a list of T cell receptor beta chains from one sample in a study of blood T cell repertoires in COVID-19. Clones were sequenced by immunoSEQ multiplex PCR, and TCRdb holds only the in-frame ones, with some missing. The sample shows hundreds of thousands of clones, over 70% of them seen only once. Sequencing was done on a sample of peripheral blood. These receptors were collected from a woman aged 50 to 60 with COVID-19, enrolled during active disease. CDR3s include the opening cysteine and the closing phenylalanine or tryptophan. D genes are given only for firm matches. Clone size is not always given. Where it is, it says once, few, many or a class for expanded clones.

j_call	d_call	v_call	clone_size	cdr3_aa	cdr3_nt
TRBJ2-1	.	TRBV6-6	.	CASSYPNSGEQFF	TGTGCCAGCAGTTACCCCAACTCGGGTGAGCAGTTCTTC
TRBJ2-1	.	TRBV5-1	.	CASSLASSYNEQFF	TGCGCCAGCAGCTTAGCGAGCTCCTACAATGAGCAGTTCTTC
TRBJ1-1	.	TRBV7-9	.	CASSPTGFTEAFF	TGTGCCAGCAGCCCCACAGGGTTCACTGAAGCTTTCTTT
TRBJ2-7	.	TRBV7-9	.	CASSQTSSGEQYF	TGTGCCAGCAGCCAGACATCGTCAGGGGAGCAGTACTTC
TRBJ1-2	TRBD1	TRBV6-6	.	CAHAGQGVQGGYTF	TGTGCCCACGCGGGACAGGGGGTACAGGGTGGCTACACCTTC
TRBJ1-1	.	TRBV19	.	CASSALTGNTEAFF	TGTGCCAGTAGTGCCCTGACAGGGAACACTGAAGCTTTCTTT
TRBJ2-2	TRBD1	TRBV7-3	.	CASSPVLPGGPGELFF	TGTGCCAGCAGCCCCGTCTTGCCAGGGGGCCCCGGGGAGCTGTTTTTT
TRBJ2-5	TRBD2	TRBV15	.	CATRNGRGGVETQYF	TGTGCCACCAGAAACGGCCGTGGGGGGGTAGAGACCCAGTACTTC
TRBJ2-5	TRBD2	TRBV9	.	CASSVGLTSGKQETQYF	TGTGCCAGCAGCGTAGGTTTGACTAGCGGTAAACAAGAGACCCAGTACTTC
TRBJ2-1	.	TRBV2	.	CASRMTGTRFF	TGTGCCAGCAGGATGACGGGGACTCGGTTCTTC
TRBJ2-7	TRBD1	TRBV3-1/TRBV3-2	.	CASSQESGTGVHEQYF	TGTGCCAGCAGCCAAGAATCTGGGACAGGGGTTCACGAGCAGTACTTC
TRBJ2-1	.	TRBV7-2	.	CASSLATTRYNEQFF	TGTGCCAGCAGCTTAGCGACGACTAGGTACAATGAGCAGTTCTTC
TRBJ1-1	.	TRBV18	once	CASSNRDTEAFF	TGTGCCAGCTCAAACAGGGACACTGAAGCTTTCTTT
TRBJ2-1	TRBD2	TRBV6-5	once	CASSYGGTSSNEQFF	TGTGCCAGCAGTTACGGCGGGACTAGTTCGAATGAGCAGTTCTTC
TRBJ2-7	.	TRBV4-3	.	CASSPSTGYEQYF	TGCGCCAGCAGCCCCTCTACCGGGTACGAGCAGTACTTC
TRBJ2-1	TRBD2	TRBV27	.	CASSFLRLAGEGEQFF	TGTGCCAGCAGTTTCCTCCGGCTAGCGGGAGAGGGTGAGCAGTTCTTC
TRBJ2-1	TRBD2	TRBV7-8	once	CASSLFDGRADEQFF	TGTGCCAGCAGCTTATTCGACGGGAGGGCCGATGAGCAGTTCTTC
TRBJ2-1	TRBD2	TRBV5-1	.	CASSLGPAGARLTYNEQFF	TGCGCCAGCAGCTTGGGCCCAGCGGGAGCCCGCTTAACTTACAATGAGCAGTTCTTC
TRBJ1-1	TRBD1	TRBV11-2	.	CASSLGHRGNTEAFF	TGTGCCAGCAGCTTAGGACACAGGGGAAACACTGAAGCTTTCTTT
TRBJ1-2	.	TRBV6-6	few	CASSPRGGTNYGYTF	TGTGCCAGCAGCCCCCGGGGGGGGACGAACTATGGCTACACCTTC
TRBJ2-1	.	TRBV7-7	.	CASSYGAGSYNEQFF	TGTGCCAGCAGCTATGGGGCGGGGTCCTACAATGAGCAGTTCTTC
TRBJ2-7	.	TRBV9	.	CASSVAPDTYEQYF	TGTGCCAGCAGCGTAGCCCCCGACACCTACGAGCAGTACTTC
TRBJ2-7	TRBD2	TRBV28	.	CASAGTSGRASYEQYF	TGTGCCAGCGCTGGGACTAGCGGGAGGGCCAGCTACGAGCAGTACTTC
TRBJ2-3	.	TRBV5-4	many	CASTEGGGVGDTQYF	TGTGCCAGCACCGAGGGCGGCGGGGTTGGTGATACGCAGTATTTT
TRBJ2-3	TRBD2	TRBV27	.	CASSKSGRKTDTQYF	TGTGCCAGCAGTAAAAGCGGGAGGAAGACAGATACGCAGTATTTT
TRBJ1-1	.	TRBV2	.	CASRVGGNLNTEAFF	TGTGCCAGCAGGGTCGGGGGGAACCTGAACACTGAAGCTTTCTTT
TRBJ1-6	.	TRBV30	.	CAWSVPLTHRDSPLHF	TGTGCCTGGAGCGTCCCCTTGACTCATCGGGATTCACCCCTCCACTTT
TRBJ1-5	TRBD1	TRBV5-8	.	CASSLVTGYSNQPQHF	TGTGCCAGCAGCTTGGTGACAGGGTATAGCAATCAGCCCCAGCATTTT
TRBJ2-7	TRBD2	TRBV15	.	CATSSGPPLASYEQYF	TGTGCCACCAGCAGCGGCCCCCCACTAGCGTCGTACGAGCAGTACTTC
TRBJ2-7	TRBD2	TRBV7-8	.	CASSLRLAGFYEQYF	TGTGCCAGCAGCTTACGACTAGCGGGTTTTTACGAGCAGTACTTC
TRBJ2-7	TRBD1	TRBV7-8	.	CASSRGRGQGNEQYF	TGTGCCAGCAGCCGGGGCAGGGGGCAGGGCAACGAGCAGTACTTC
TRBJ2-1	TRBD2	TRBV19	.	CASSIDFLAGGPSNEQFF	TGTGCCAGTAGTATAGATTTCCTAGCGGGAGGGCCCTCGAATGAGCAGTTCTTC
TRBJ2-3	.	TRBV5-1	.	CASSFRDRSTDTQYF	TGCGCCAGCAGCTTCAGGGATCGAAGCACAGATACGCAGTATTTT
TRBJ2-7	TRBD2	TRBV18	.	CASSHGARGGAYEQYF	TGTGCCAGCTCACACGGGGCACGGGGGGGCGCGTACGAGCAGTACTTC
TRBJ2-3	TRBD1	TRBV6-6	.	CASRKSGTGLTDTQYF	TGTGCCAGCAGAAAATCCGGGACAGGGCTGACAGATACGCAGTATTTT
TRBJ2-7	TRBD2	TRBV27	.	CASSLAVPGLAGRYEQYF	TGTGCCAGCAGCCTCGCCGTCCCGGGACTAGCGGGACGCTACGAGCAGTACTTC
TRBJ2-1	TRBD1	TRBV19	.	CASSYRGLGYNEQFF	TGTGCCAGTAGCTACAGGGGGCTCGGCTACAATGAGCAGTTCTTC
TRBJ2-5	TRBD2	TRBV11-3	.	CASSYGLAGVEETQYF	TGTGCCAGCAGCTACGGACTAGCGGGAGTAGAAGAGACCCAGTACTTC
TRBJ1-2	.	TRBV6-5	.	CASSEGAVYYGYTF	TGTGCCAGCAGCGAGGGAGCCGTCTACTATGGCTACACCTTC
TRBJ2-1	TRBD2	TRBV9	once	CASSVSLQRGNNEQFF	TGTGCCAGCAGCGTATCCCTCCAGCGGGGAAACAATGAGCAGTTCTTC
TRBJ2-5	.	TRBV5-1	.	CASSVKETQYF	TGCGCCAGCAGCGTAAAAGAGACCCAGTACTTC
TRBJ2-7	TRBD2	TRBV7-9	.	CASSPSGVFYEQYF	TGTGCCAGCAGCCCGAGCGGGGTCTTCTACGAGCAGTACTTC